This T cell receptor beta chain emerged from a study of cytomegalovirus exposure and HLA in healthy donors. Study outcomes and limitations: Presence/absence analyses supposed approximately even sequencing depth among donors. Per a prior analysis, the majority of TCR beta V segments were productive roughly 87% or roughly 30% of the time. The classifier reportedly diagnosed cytomegalovirus status with high sensitivity and specificity.

PCR was performed using 60 Vbeta and 13 Jbeta primers. Original analysis: Around 10 million of the 80 million or so unique TCR beta chains counted in a later analysis were shared. Here immunoSEQ multiplex PCR was the method, and the copy in TCRdb shows in-frame clones only, minus some. Clone size and the V and J calls come from that table; the DNA yielded D and trimming. Here the sample spans some 180,000 clones, about 81% being singletons. Notes on this clone: What it binds is unknown.

Germline trimming cut 1 base from V and 2 bases from J; bases unmatched to any gene: 4. The CDR3 consists of 16 residues. Germline values: CDR1 LGHNA, CDR2 YSLEER. The clonotype comes from a man in his forties in good health and CMV-seronegative. The chain uses TRBV4-3 and TRBJ2-1, with 8 positions matching TRBD2. The specimen was PBMCs. For the CDR3, the DNA is TGCGCCAGCAGCCAAGGAGCGGGAGAGCCCTACAATGAGCAGTTCTTC. Protein sequence: CASSQGAGEPYNEQFF.